Presented here are 17 T cell receptor beta chains from one specimen sequenced in a study of T cell responses to AZD1222 COVID-19 vaccine. The protocol was immunoSEQ multiplex PCR, while the TCRdb copy is restricted to in-frame clones and leaves out a portion. The sample yields around 130,000 clones, over 90% seen once. This sample comprised peripheral blood, obtained on day 0 of AZD1222 vaccination. Receptors were obtained from an adult in good health.

The chain couples TRBV24-1 to TRBJ1-1; D perhaps matches TRBD1 (6 bases). Trimming took 0 bases from V and 10 from J, leaving 11 bases between them. The CDR3 contains 13 residues. In germline, CDR1 is KGHDR, CDR2 SFDVKD. CDR3 sequence: CATSDLPGGGAFF. DNA for the CDR3: TGTGCCACCAGTGATTTGCCTGGAGGGGGAGCTTTCTTT.

This chain uses TRBV10-2 with TRBJ2-1; 13 bases align to TRBD2. Germline trimming cut 8 bases from V and 12 bases from J; bases unmatched to any gene: 10. The germline gives CDR1 WSHSY, CDR2 SAAADI. The CDR3 has 14 amino acids. As DNA, the CDR3 is TGCGCCAGCCAAGGACTAGCGGGAGATGAAGGGCAGTTCTTC. Translated: CASQGLAGDEGQFF.

V gene TRBV5-6 combines with J gene TRBJ1-3; D gene unclear. The CDR3 runs to 14 residues. Trimming cost V 5 bases and J 1 base, with 10 bases left between them. CDR1 and CDR2 from the germline V gene are SGHDT and YYEEEE. The CDR3 loop reads CASRPMASGNTIYF. In DNA, the CDR3 is TGTGCCAGCAGGCCCATGGCTTCTGGAAACACCATATATTTT. The complete variable domain, with remaining parts taken from reference TRBV5-6 and TRBJ1-3, reads DAGVTQSPTHLIKTRGQQVTLRCSPKSGHDTVSWYQQALGQGPQFIFQYYEEEERQRGNFPDRFSGHQFPNYSSELNVNALLLGDSALYLCASRPMASGNTIYFGEGSWLTVV.

J is TRBJ2-3 and V is TRBV30; TRBD1 might be the D (6 bases). Germline V gives CDR1 GTSNPN, CDR2 SVGIG (reference sequence). V lost 0 bases, J lost 3 bases, and 13 bases lay in between. The length of the CDR3 is 15 residues. In nucleotides, the CDR3 is TGTGCCTGGAGTGTAACAGGGAGTATGACAGATACGCAGTATTTT. Translated, it gives CAWSVTGSMTDTQYF. Based on the CDR3 plus reference TRBV30 and TRBJ2-3, the full variable domain is SQTIHQWPATLVQPVGSPLSLECTVEGTSNPNLYWYRQAAGRGLQLLFYSVGIGQISSEVPQNLSASRPQDRQFILSSKKLLLSDSGFYLCAWSVTGSMTDTQYFGPGTRLTVL.

There are a few counts of this clone. The chain carries TRBV28 and TRBJ2-7; D uncertain. Germline assignment: CDR1 MDHEN and CDR2 SYDVKM. The CDR3 is 13 residues long. Trimming took off 3 bases at V and 3 bases at J, with 9 bases between the two ends. CDR3 sequence reads: CASSFRVDYEQYF. In DNA form, the CDR3 reads TGTGCCAGCAGTTTCAGAGTAGACTACGAGCAGTACTTC.

The chain carries TRBV4-3 and TRBJ2-1; TRBD2 is a possible D gene (5 bases). Looked up from germline, CDR1 is LGHNA and CDR2 is YSLEER. The CDR3 is 14 amino acids. V shed 5 bases and J shed 10 bases, with 18 bases lying between them. Here the CDR3 reads CASSTQGGGAEQFF. The CDR3, as DNA: TGCGCCAGCAGCACCCAAGGAGGCGGAGCCGAGCAGTTCTTC.

V and J are TRBV2 and TRBJ2-7; D may be TRBD1 (5 bases). CDR1 and CDR2 from the germline V gene are SNHLY and FYNNEI. V was trimmed by 7 bases and J by 2 bases, leaving 15 bases between them. CDR3 length: 14 residues. The CDR3 spells CASNGQGVTYEQYF. In DNA, the CDR3 is TGTGCCAGCAATGGGCAGGGCGTAACCTACGAGCAGTACTTC.

This chain uses TRBV19 with TRBJ2-5, with a possible D match to TRBD1 (6 bases). V lost 9 bases to trimming and J lost 4 bases, with 21 bases between them. There are 15 residues in the CDR3. CDR1 and CDR2 from the germline V gene are LNHDA and SQIVND (reference sequence). This CDR3 reads CARRTGTPEGETQYF. The CDR3 DNA reads as TGTGCCAGAAGAACCGGGACACCCGAGGGAGAGACCCAGTACTTC.

V is TRBV21-1 and J is TRBJ2-3; the table's TRBD2 call for D was not verified on the DNA. TRBV21-1 is an annotated pseudogene. This CDR3 region has 22 residues. DNA of the CDR3: TGTGCCAGCAGCAAAGGCCAGGGAGAGTGGGGCGGGAGGATGGTCAGCACAGATACGCAGTATTTT. It encodes CASSKGQGEWGGRMVSTDTQYF.

The sample holds one count of this clone. This sequence joins TRBV6-5 and TRBJ1-1; tentative D call: TRBD1 (6 bases). The CDR3 is made up of 13 amino acids. The ends were cut back, 10 bases at V and 1 base at J, with 13 bases in the middle. CDR1 and CDR2 (germline): MNHEY, SVGAGI. CDR3 amino acids: CATDSTGNTEAFF. In nucleotides, the CDR3 is TGTGCCACCGACTCGACAGGGAACACTGAAGCTTTCTTT.

J is TRBJ2-1 and V is TRBV5-1; 10 positions agree with TRBD1. The CDR3 is 14 residues long. Losses at the gene ends were 2 bases for V and 7 bases for J; bases not matched to a gene: 3. Germline values: CDR1 SGHRS, CDR2 YFSETQ. CDR3 sequence reads: CASSFRQGANEQFF. The DNA of the CDR3 is TGCGCCAGCAGCTTCCGACAGGGGGCGAATGAGCAGTTCTTC. Using reference TRBV5-1 and TRBJ2-1 for the parts outside the CDR3, the full variable domain is KAGVTQTPRYLIKTRGQQVTLSCSPISGHRSVSWYQQTPGQGLQFLFEYFSETQRNKGNFPGRFSGRQFSNSRSEMNVSTLELGDSALYLCASSFRQGANEQFFGPGTRLTVL.

This chain uses TRBV28 with TRBJ1-5; D call uncertain. This CDR3 comprises 14 residues. Trimming pared 8 bases from V and 0 bases from J, leaving 11 bases between. From germline, CDR1 is MDHEN and CDR2 SYDVKM. The CDR3 loop is CASHESSSNQPQHF. The CDR3 region has the DNA TGTGCCAGCCACGAAAGTTCTAGCAATCAGCCCCAGCATTTT.

This chain uses TRBV5-1 with TRBJ2-1, with D possibly being TRBD1 (5 bases). The V and J ends lost 2 bases and 8 bases respectively, with 11 bases between them. CDR3 length equals 13 residues. Looked up from germline, CDR1 is SGHRS and CDR2 is YFSETQ. The CDR3 DNA sequence: TGCGCCAGCAGCTTTGAAGGGGCGGATGAGCAGTTCTTC. It is translated as CASSFEGADEQFF.

V usage is TRBV6-5 and J usage is TRBJ2-7; 8 bases are shared with TRBD2. The germline gives CDR1 MNHEY, CDR2 SVGAGI. CDR3 length equals 16 residues. V gave up 0 bases and J gave up 3 bases; unmatched junction bases: 7. As DNA, the CDR3 is TGTGCCAGCAGTTACTCAGGACTAGCTTCTAACTACGAGCAGTACTTC. Residues: CASSYSGLASNYEQYF.

This rearrangement joins TRBV28 to TRBJ2-7; TRBD2 matches 10 bases. CDR1 is MDHEN and CDR2 is SYDVKM in the germline V gene. Unmatched junction bases numbered 11, after V lost 8 bases and J lost 4 bases. CDR3 length: 15 amino acids. CDR3 protein: CASARGGSGGYEQYF. CDR3 bases: TGTGCCAGCGCCCGAGGGGGTAGCGGGGGGTACGAGCAGTACTTC.

This clone was detected only once. The rearrangement links TRBV19 to TRBJ1-5; a possible D gene is TRBD1 (5 bases). The V gene lost 8 bases and the J gene lost 0 bases, with 17 bases spanning the gap. This CDR3 has 16 amino acids. Per germline, CDR1 LNHDA and CDR2 SQIVND (reference sequence). The CDR3 bases are TGTGCCAGTCGACGGGGGACGGGATATAGCAATCAGCCCCAGCATTTT. This encodes CASRRGTGYSNQPQHF.

CDR3 amino acids: CASSARQVQETQYF. CDR3 coding DNA: TGTGCCAGCAGCGCCCGACAGGTGCAAGAGACCCAGTACTTC. The V call is TRBV9, the J call TRBJ2-5; D is possibly TRBD1 (6 bases). Germline CDR1 reads SGDLS; CDR2 reads YYNGEE. The V and J ends lost 3 bases and 2 bases respectively, with 11 bases between them. This CDR3 is 14 amino acids long.